Following are 17 T cell receptor beta chains from one sample sequenced in a study of T-cell memory formation after mild COVID-19. TCRdb re-analysed the 5' RACE reads in MiXCR, keeping a single row per CDR3 protein. The sample shows around 340,000 distinct CDR3 sequences, approximately 15% of them seen only once. Sequenced input: PBMCs or a T cell subset sorted from them (not recorded which). These receptors were obtained from a young man who had mild COVID-19 (a few samples of this study predate the infection). Cell type and time point are not known.

Only a few counts were recorded for this clonotype. The chain carries TRBV29-1 and TRBJ2-2, with 9 positions matching TRBD1. Per germline, CDR1 SQVTM and CDR2 ANQGSEA. Germline trimming cut 6 bases from V and 3 bases from J; bases unmatched to any gene: 5. This CDR3 region has 14 residues. The CDR3 here is CSVAGTGYTGELFF. The CDR3 DNA is TGCAGCGTGGCCGGGACAGGGTACACCGGGGAGCTGTTTTTT.

In its sample, this clonotype was seen a few times. As DNA, the CDR3 is TGTGCCAGTACGGGACAGGGGTATTATCAGCCCCAGCATTTT. It encodes CASTGQGYYQPQHF. The V gene is TRBV19, the J gene TRBJ1-5; 10 bases align to TRBD1. Germline CDR1 reads LNHDA; CDR2 reads SQIVND (reference sequence). The CDR3 consists of 14 residues. The V and J ends lost 7 bases and 5 bases, in that order; junction bases with no gene match: 5. Full variable domain (rest looked up from reference TRBV19 and TRBJ1-5): DGGITQSPKYLFRKEGQNVTLSCEQNLNHDAMYWYRQDPGQGLRLIYYSQIVNDFQKGDIAEGYSVSREKKESFPLTVTSAQKNPTAFYLCASTGQGYYQPQHFGDGTRLSIL.

As DNA, the CDR3 is TGCAGTGCAGCGAAGATAGGGGTGGCTAACTATGGCTACACCTTC. Translated, it gives CSAAKIGVANYGYTF. The chain employs TRBV20-1 and TRBJ1-2, with a tentative D call TRBD1 (5 bases). V lost 6 bases to trimming and J lost 0 bases, with 17 bases between them. This CDR3 comprises 15 residues. CDR1 is DFQATT, CDR2 SNEGSKA, per germline (reference sequence).

The chain has TRBV6-5 and TRBJ1-6; no clear D. CDR1 and CDR2 from the germline V gene are MNHEY and SVGAGI. This CDR3 comprises 15 residues. Deletions cut 7 bases from V and 0 bases from J, with 10 bases between. The CDR3 coding sequence is TGTGCCAGCACCCAATGGAGCTCCTATAATTCACCCCTCCACTTT. It specifies CASTQWSSYNSPLHF.

V gene TRBV11-3 combines with J gene TRBJ2-3; no definite D call. V was clipped by 0 bases and J by 4 bases, with 5 bases between them. The CDR3 is 13 residues long. Germline CDR1 is SGHNT and CDR2 is YENEEA. CDR3 protein: CASSLDTSDTQYF. DNA for the CDR3: TGTGCCAGCAGCTTAGATACCTCAGATACGCAGTATTTT.

The chain uses TRBV10-3 and TRBJ2-7; possibly TRBD2 for D (5 bases). The CDR3 is 14 residues long. The V gene lost 5 bases and the J gene lost 0 bases, with 11 bases spanning the gap. The germline gives CDR1 ENHRY, CDR2 SYGVKD. CDR3 nucleotide sequence: TGTGCCATCAGTAGAGCGGTGACCTCCTACGAGCAGTACTTC. Its protein product is CAISRAVTSYEQYF.

This clonotype was seen repeatedly, ten times or more. The rearrangement joins TRBV7-2 to TRBJ2-5; D is perhaps TRBD2 (6 bases). This CDR3 spans 13 amino acids. The V gene lost 6 bases and the J gene lost 5 bases, with 13 bases spanning the gap. Germline values: CDR1 SGHTA, CDR2 FQGNSA. The CDR3 region is CASRAGNWETQYF. In nucleotides, the CDR3 is TGTGCCAGCAGGGCGGGAAATTGGGAGACCCAGTACTTC. The variable domain in full, with the rest retrieved from reference TRBV7-2 and TRBJ2-5, is GAGVSQSPSNKVTEKGKDVELRCDPISGHTALYWYRQSLGQGLEFLIYFQGNSAPDKSGLPSDRFSAERTGGSVSTLTIQRTQQEDSAVYLCASRAGNWETQYFGPGTRLLVL.

Comments on this clonotype: At one end the junction does not follow the germline gene, possibly because of a read error. The chain recombines TRBV4-3 with TRBJ2-5; possibly TRBD2 for D (5 bases). Germline lookup yields CDR1 LGHNA and CDR2 YSLEER. There are 14 residues in the CDR3. In DNA, the CDR3 is TGCGCCAGCAGCCAAGGGGTGGTTGGGAGTCCCATCGGTTTC. Translating gives CASSQGVVGSPIGF.

This clonotype was counted between two and nine times. The V gene is TRBV20-1, the J gene TRBJ2-2, with D possibly TRBD2 on 6 matching bases. Germline assignment: CDR1 DFQATT and CDR2 SNEGSKA (reference sequence). CDR3 length equals 16 residues. Trimming removed 3 bases from V and 7 bases from J, with 21 bases in between. Here the CDR3 reads CSASPLAGAVNGELFF. The CDR3 coding sequence is TGCAGTGCTAGTCCACTAGCCGGCGCCGTGAACGGGGAGCTGTTTTTT.

This clonotype came up many times. The chain employs TRBV12-3 or TRBV12-4 and TRBJ2-5, with D perhaps TRBD1 (5 bases). Between the trimmed V and J ends, which lost 5 bases and 7 bases, there was a span of 17 bases. This CDR3 comprises 14 residues. CDR3 amino acids: CASSEDTDRMTQYF. The DNA for the CDR3 is TGTGCCAGCAGTGAGGACACGGATCGTATGACCCAGTACTTC.

This clonotype was seen repeatedly, ten times or more. This chain connects TRBV5-1 to TRBJ1-1; D might be TRBD1 (5 bases). CDR3 length: 14 residues. V was clipped by 4 bases and J by 3 bases, with 13 bases between them. Germline lookup yields CDR1 SGHRS and CDR2 YFSETQ. In DNA form, the CDR3 reads TGCGCCAGCAGCCAAGGGACGGCGGACACTGAAGCTTTCTTT. Translated, it gives CASSQGTADTEAFF.

The rearrangement uses TRBV10-3 and TRBJ2-3; 7 bases line up with TRBD2. Germline V gene lookup returns CDR1 ENHRY and CDR2 SYGVKD. This CDR3 spans 15 amino acids. V trimming: 10 bases; J trimming: 0 bases; junction bases outside the gene matches: 10. The CDR3 region is CATKKAGTSTDTQYF. CDR3 nucleotide sequence: TGTGCCACCAAAAAAGCGGGGACTAGCACAGATACGCAGTATTTT.

This clonotype was seen a few times. V usage is TRBV11-3 and J usage is TRBJ2-3, with D perhaps matching TRBD2 (6 bases). Germline V gene sequence: CDR1 SGHNT, CDR2 YENEEA. Trimming cost V 1 base and J 4 bases, with 15 bases left between them. CDR3 size: 16 residues. CDR3 sequence (DNA): TGTGCCAGCAGCTTAGGGCTATGGGGGGATGCAGATACGCAGTATTTT. It yields the protein CASSLGLWGDADTQYF.

This clonotype has a handful of counts. The chain carries TRBV18 and TRBJ2-5, with D perhaps matching TRBD1 (6 bases). The ends were cut back, 8 bases at V and 2 bases at J, with 12 bases in the middle. Germline CDR1 KGHSH, CDR2 LQKENI. The CDR3 length is 13 residues. CDR3: CASATGNQETQYF. In DNA form, the CDR3 reads TGTGCCAGCGCTACAGGGAATCAAGAGACCCAGTACTTC.

The CDR3 reads CASSPGQGSWNTEAFF. CDR3 nucleotides: TGTGCCAGCAGCCCCGGACAGGGGAGTTGGAACACTGAAGCTTTCTTT. The J gene is TRBJ1-1, the V gene TRBV2, with 9 bases identical to TRBD1. CDR3 length: 16 residues. V gave up 6 bases and J gave up 1 base; unmatched junction bases: 9. Per germline, CDR1 SNHLY and CDR2 FYNNEI.

This clonotype was seen repeatedly, ten times or more. In DNA, the CDR3 is TGTGCCAGCAGCTTAGAGGAGGCAGGGTGGGCAGATACGCAGTATTTT. It encodes CASSLEEAGWADTQYF. This sequence joins TRBV7-9 and TRBJ2-3, with D perhaps being TRBD1 or TRBD2 (5 bases each). With 1 base removed from V and 4 bases from J, the gap between germline ends came to 15 bases. The germline V gene has CDR1 SEHNR and CDR2 FQNEAQ (reference sequence). The CDR3 has 16 residues.

The table lists this clonotype with a few counts. This sequence joins TRBV12-3 or TRBV12-4 and TRBJ1-1; maybe TRBD1 (6 bases). Between the trimmed V and J ends, which lost 6 bases and 5 bases, there was a span of 19 bases. The CDR3 consists of 15 residues. The CDR3 is CASRVPGARRTEAFF. CDR3 coding DNA: TGTGCCAGCAGGGTCCCGGGGGCGAGGAGGACTGAAGCTTTCTTT.